Sequencing of this T cell receptor beta chain was carried out in a study of blood T cell repertoires in COVID-19. On the study more broadly: Italy, Spain and the United States were the sources of the convalescent and acute COVID-19 samples. Nucleic acid was either cDNA or gDNA, and it came from T cells, B-cell-depleted T cells, or PBMCs.

This clone was seen more than once but under ten times. This CDR3 is built from 16 residues. Germline V CDR1 and CDR2: KGHSH, LQKENI. The V segment lost 1 base and the J segment 7 bases; nucleotides outside the gene matches: 11. As processed by the authors: Reference gene primer amplification gave estimated nucleated cell counts. Assay: immunoSEQ multiplex PCR; the TCRdb copy retains only in-frame clones and omits some. V and J calls and clone size are given by that table; D and trimming were obtained from the DNA. This repertoire shows around 50,000 clones, around 82% found once; its top ten account for roughly 7%.

The chain couples TRBV18 to TRBJ1-2, with 8 nucleotides matching TRBD1. Sequencing input: peripheral blood. The receptor comes from a man aged 35 to 55 with acute or convalescent COVID-19. Here the CDR3 reads CASSPLPQTGAVGYTF. For the CDR3, the DNA is TGTGCCAGCTCACCACTTCCTCAGACAGGGGCGGTTGGCTACACCTTC.